What follows are 4 T cell receptor beta chains derived from one specimen sequenced in a study of T cell responses to AZD1222 COVID-19 vaccine. Repertoires were generated with immunoSEQ multiplex PCR, while TCRdb's copy carries only in-frame clones and drops some. The sample records roughly 200,000 clones, 80% to 95% being singletons. The sample was peripheral blood, taken 28 days after the second AZD1222 dose. These TCRs come from an adult who received the AZD1222 COVID-19 vaccine.

CDR3: CASSYSRGRDHGYTF. In DNA form, the CDR3 reads TGTGCCAGCAGTTACTCGAGGGGCAGGGACCATGGCTACACCTTC. The chain is built from TRBV6-5 and TRBJ1-2, with D possibly TRBD1 on 5 matching bases. Trimming removed 0 bases at V and 6 bases at J, with 14 bases between. CDR3 length equals 15 residues. Germline V gene sequence: CDR1 MNHEY, CDR2 SVGAGI.

The chain employs TRBV9 and TRBJ1-2, with 9 positions matching TRBD1. This CDR3 is built from 15 residues. Unmatched junction bases numbered 3, after V lost 0 bases and J lost 3 bases. The germline V gene encodes CDR1 SGDLS and CDR2 YYNGEE. Here the CDR3 reads CASSVADRGYYGYTF. CDR3 sequence (DNA): TGTGCCAGCAGCGTAGCTGACAGGGGGTACTATGGCTACACCTTC.

This clone was observed a handful of times. The chain links TRBV12-3 or TRBV12-4 to TRBJ2-5; 8 bases agree with TRBD1. The CDR3 has 13 amino acids. The ends lost 5 bases at V and 5 bases at J; junction bases unmatched: 4. The DNA of the CDR3 is TGTGCCAGCAGTCCATACAGGGGGGAGACCCAGTACTTC. This codes for CASSPYRGETQYF.

A single count supports this clone. CDR3 amino acids: CASSRTTDNYGYTF. The CDR3 nucleotides read TGCGCCAGCAGCCGGACGACGGATAACTATGGCTACACCTTC. V usage is TRBV5-1 and J usage is TRBJ1-2, with unresolved D. The V end lost 4 bases, the J end lost 1 base, and 11 bases lay between the germline ends. Germline V CDR1 and CDR2: SGHRS, YFSETQ. The CDR3 is 14 amino acids.